The subject of this entry is one T cell receptor beta chain. No antigen is known for it. Nothing much larger sits one base from this clone, and base qualities are not available. The time point label corresponds to: 2015-2016 season, 7 days after influenza vaccination. Seasonal inactivated influenza vaccine (Fluvarix) was administered to adults, and sorted blood CD4 subsets were tracked by TCRB sequencing before and after vaccination. To be eligible, subjects had to live in the community and must not have received influenza vaccine in the previous 6 months. Subjects were excluded for influenza vaccine contraindications, substance abuse, HIV/AIDS, active malignancy, immunomodulatory medication, or active illness such as respiratory infection. Per time point, between about 40 and 110 mL of blood was sampled. Non-naive CD4+CXCR5+PD-1+ cells were defined as circulating Tfh and were sorted into two fractions, ICOS+CD38+ and ICOS-CD38-. Ficoll-Paque PLUS or SepMate separation was used to isolate PBMC. Before DNA extraction, cell subsets were sorted from PBMC on a BD FACS Aria.

Libraries came from the immunoSEQ multiplex PCR assay. Adaptive Biotechnologies handled the TCRB amplification, library preparation, sequencing and preliminary bioinformatics at Survey level resolution. For TCRB sequencing, genomic DNA from sorted cTfh populations was amplified by multiplex PCR. On the study's bioinformatics: In R, clonality was calculated as 1 minus the normalized Shannon entropy, and the Gini index was computed using the R package ineq. Overlap score was defined as the summed counts of shared sequences divided by the total counts of all sequences in both compared samples. Shared-clonotype significance used Fisher's exact test assuming a theoretical repertoire of 10^7 TCRB sequences. TCRdb limited this immuneACCESS table to in-frame rearrangements with V and J called. A share of clones is missing; checked studies link under half to unresolved V genes, and the rest is unexplained. Clone size and V and J calls were adopted from that table, with D and trimming inferred from the DNA. This sample comprises about 10,000 clones, around 80% of them detected only once. Clones ranked in the top ten supply roughly 0.47% of the sample.

The germline V end is reduced by 4 bases and the J end by 9 bases; junction bases left unmatched: 12. The CDR3 spans 17 residues, from the cysteine through the phenylalanine. CDR3 DNA is the only sequence kept; it has 51 bases, read in frame from the first base. CDR1 and CDR2 are read off the germline V gene as SNHLY and FYNNEI. These data are taken from a study of follicular helper T cells after annual influenza vaccination (dated by TCRdb to 2015 to 2018). Study-wide context: After each seasonal influenza vaccination, blood samples were collected on days 0, 7 and 28. To study recall of cTfh clones, some subjects were followed across successive annual vaccinations spanning the 2013-2014, 2014-2015 and 2015-2016 seasons. One week after vaccination, a second recruited cohort of roughly twelve subjects (Table S1) displayed a similar ICOS+CD38+ cTfh response. Samples from 2013-2014 were cryopreserved, whereas samples from 2015 were processed immediately after collection. Multi-year samples were obtained from six subjects, with two vaccination seasons covered for a few subjects and three seasons covered for two subjects. On the study overall, not on this receptor specifically: Successive annual vaccinations recalled a recurring oligoclonal ICOS+CD38+ cTfh response that included tetramer and AIM influenza-specific clonotypes. ICOS+CD38+ cTfh clonality correlated with the frequency of that population, and its change correlated with the change in circulating plasmablast frequency. Day 7 ICOS+CD38+ clones were most often found later in ICOS-CD38- cTfh, suggesting that subset may serve as a memory reservoir. Because only roughly 9.5-20% of the analyzed cells gave productive TCRB sequences, there was no way to sample rare clonotypes.

The clonotype originates from an adult who received the influenza vaccine. The sample here was CXCR5+ CD38- circulating T follicular helper cells from blood, taken 7 days after influenza vaccination. This specimen's cell subset or site label, per the study, means: circulating Tfh, non-naive CD4+CXCR5+PD-1+ (ICOS+CD38+ or ICOS-CD38-). Recombination connected TRBV2 to TRBJ2-1; 13 nucleotides in the junction match TRBD2. The CDR3 in this case is CASSVSLTSGGAGEQFF. The nucleotide sequence is given as TGTGCCAGCAGTGTCTCGTTAACTAGCGGGGGGGCAGGTGAGCAGTTCTTC.